This T cell receptor beta chain was recorded in a study of T cells in women clearing cervical HPV infection. Repertoires were generated with immunoSEQ multiplex PCR, while TCRdb's copy carries only in-frame clones and drops some. The sample shows tens of thousands of clones, and approximately 5.6% sits with its ten largest clones. Worth noting for this clone: With the read ending 3 residues before the CDR3 end, the germline J gene is used to fill in that end.

Germline V lookup: CDR1 SEHNR, CDR2 FQNEAQ (reference sequence). The length of the CDR3 is 14 residues. Trimming removed 5 bases at V and 7 bases at J, with 15 bases between. The receptor's source is a woman aged 18 to 75 with a cervical HPV16 infection that either progressed to CIN3+ or cleared (not recorded which). The rearrangement joins TRBV7-9 to TRBJ2-1, with D possibly being TRBD2 (7 bases). The sequenced sample was blood buffy coat. CDR3 DNA (partial): TGTGCCAGCAGCCCAGAGGGGGGGCTGAATGAG. Its translation is CASSPEGGLNE. In full, the CDR3 reads CASSPEGGLNEQFF.